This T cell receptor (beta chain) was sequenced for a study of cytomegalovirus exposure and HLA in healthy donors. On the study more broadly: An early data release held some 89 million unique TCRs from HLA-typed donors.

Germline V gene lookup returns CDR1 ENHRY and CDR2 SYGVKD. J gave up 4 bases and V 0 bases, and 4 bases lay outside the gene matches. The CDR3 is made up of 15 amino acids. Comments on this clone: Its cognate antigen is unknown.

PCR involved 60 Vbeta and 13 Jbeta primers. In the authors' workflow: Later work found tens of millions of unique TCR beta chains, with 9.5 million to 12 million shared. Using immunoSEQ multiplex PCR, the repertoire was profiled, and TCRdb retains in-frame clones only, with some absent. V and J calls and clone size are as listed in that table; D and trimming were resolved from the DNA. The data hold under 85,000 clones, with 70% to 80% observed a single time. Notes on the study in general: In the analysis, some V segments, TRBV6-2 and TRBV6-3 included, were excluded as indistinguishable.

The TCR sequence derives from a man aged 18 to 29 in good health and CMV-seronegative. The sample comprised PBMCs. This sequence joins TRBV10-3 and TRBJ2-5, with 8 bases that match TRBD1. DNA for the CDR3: TGTGCCATCAGTGAGTCTAGGACAGGGACAGAGACCCAGTACTTC. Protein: CAISESRTGTETQYF.